The source of this T cell receptor beta chain is a study of blood T cell repertoires in COVID-19. How the authors handled the data: The authors estimated nucleated cell counts from reference gene primer amplification. Method: immunoSEQ multiplex PCR; TCRdb's copy keeps in-frame clones and lacks some. D and trimming were read from the DNA, whereas the V and J calls and clone size are those reported in that table. The sample has about 200,000 clones, roughly four fifths seen once. The CDR3 covers 15 residues. The junction had 6 bases not matched to a gene; V was cut back by 6 bases and J by 3 bases. CDR1 and CDR2 from the germline V gene are LNHDA and SQIVND (reference sequence).

This clonotype was obtained from a woman in her 70s with active or convalescent COVID-19. Material: peripheral blood. The rearrangement links TRBV19 to TRBJ2-7; 12 bases align to TRBD2. CDR3 sequence: CASRLAGGSGYEQYF. CDR3 bases: TGTGCCAGTAGACTAGCGGGAGGTTCCGGCTACGAGCAGTACTTC.